This passage covers 21 T cell receptor beta chains from one sample sequenced in a study of shared clonotypes between healthy human individuals. Naivety among CD8 cells was defined by CD45RO negativity and positive CCR7 selection, thereby excluding terminally differentiated effector memory CD45RA+ cells. Assay used: immunoSEQ multiplex PCR; TCRdb lists only in-frame clones, some missing. This sample yields about 580,000 clones, of which roughly 98% are seen a single time; 0.3% belongs to the top ten. The sequenced sample consisted of naive CD8+ T cells sorted from blood. These receptors all come from a young man in good health.

V is TRBV9 and J is TRBJ2-7, with unresolved D. This CDR3 is built from 13 residues. In germline, CDR1 is SGDLS, CDR2 YYNGEE. V was pared by 5 bases and J by 1 base, with 10 bases between. The CDR3 nucleotides are TGTGCCAGCAGTCTAGACTCTTCCTACGAGCAGTACTTC. Its protein product is CASSLDSSYEQYF.

The gene calls are TRBV27 and TRBJ1-1; D possibly corresponds to TRBD1 (5 bases). Trimming took off 2 bases at V and 4 bases at J, with 11 bases between the two ends. This CDR3 has 14 amino acids. Looked up from germline, CDR1 is MNHEY and CDR2 is SMNVEV (reference sequence). Here the CDR3 DNA reads TGTGCCAGCAGTTTAGGGCCAGACAGCACTGAAGCTTTCTTT. It yields the protein CASSLGPDSTEAFF.

This chain joins TRBV9 and TRBJ2-6, with D perhaps TRBD2 (6 bases). Germline CDR1 is SGDLS and CDR2 is YYNGEE. The CDR3 sequence is 13 residues long. Deletions cut 7 bases from V and 11 bases from J, with 16 bases between. The CDR3 loop reads CASQSGGSHVLTF. In DNA form, the CDR3 reads TGTGCCAGCCAAAGTGGGGGGTCACACGTCCTGACTTTC.

The chain is built from TRBV10-2 and TRBJ1-5, with D uncertain. The CDR3 has 15 residues. The germline V gene has CDR1 WSHSY and CDR2 SAAADI. The germline V and J ends were trimmed by 0 bases and 3 bases, with 9 bases remaining between them. The CDR3 spells CASSESTLLNQPQHF. CDR3 coding DNA: TGCGCCAGCAGTGAGTCGACCCTACTCAATCAGCCCCAGCATTTT.

The V gene is TRBV5-1, the J gene TRBJ2-7; 7 nucleotides line up with TRBD2. V gave up 6 bases and J gave up 1 base; unmatched junction bases: 7. This CDR3 is 14 amino acids long. The germline V gene encodes CDR1 SGHRS and CDR2 YFSETQ. The CDR3 DNA is TGCGCCAGCATAGATGAGGGAGGGTCCTACGAGCAGTACTTC. Amino acids: CASIDEGGSYEQYF.

The genes are TRBV5-1 and TRBJ2-7, with a possible D match to TRBD2 (6 bases). The CDR3 extends over 14 amino acids. V gave up 6 bases and J gave up 3 bases, with 16 bases separating them. Germline V gives CDR1 SGHRS, CDR2 YFSETQ. The CDR3 region is CASKLEGTRYEQYF. The DNA for the CDR3 is TGCGCCAGCAAGTTAGAGGGGACTCGCTACGAGCAGTACTTC.

Only one count was recorded for this clone. The chain links TRBV9 to TRBJ1-5, with 7 bases matching TRBD1. The CDR3 extends over 15 amino acids. The V gene end was trimmed by 5 bases and the J gene end by 4 bases; junction bases not matched to a gene: 9. Germline V gene data show CDR1 as SGDLS and CDR2 as YYNGEE. The CDR3: CASSRTGEGNQPQHF. The DNA of the CDR3 is TGTGCCAGCAGTCGTACAGGGGAGGGAAATCAGCCCCAGCATTTT.

This chain links TRBV2 with TRBJ2-3, with D unresolved. CDR3 length: 11 amino acids. The germline CDR1 and CDR2 sequences are SNHLY and FYNNEI. Trimming removed 5 bases from V and 5 bases from J, with 5 bases in between. The CDR3: CASSPGDTQYF. DNA of the CDR3: TGTGCCAGCAGTCCAGGAGATACGCAGTATTTT.

This clone showed up just once. The V gene is TRBV28, the J gene TRBJ2-1; unclear D gene. Germline CDR1 reads MDHEN; CDR2 reads SYDVKM. The CDR3 is 15 amino acids. V was trimmed by 7 bases and J by 6 bases, leaving 19 bases between them. CDR3: CASINQGYLGNEQFF. In nucleotides, the CDR3 is TGTGCCAGCATTAATCAAGGATATCTAGGCAATGAGCAGTTCTTC. Looking up the rest from reference TRBV28 and TRBJ2-1 gives the full variable domain: DVKVTQSSRYLVKRTGEKVFLECVQDMDHENMFWYRQDPGLGLRLIYFSYDVKMKEKGDIPEGYSVSREKKERFSLILESASTNQTSMYLCASINQGYLGNEQFFGPGTRLTVL.

In regard to this clone: Other DNA sequences in this specimen translate into the identical CDR3. The V call is TRBV11-2, the J call TRBJ1-4; D unclear. Trimming left V 5 bases short and J 7 bases short, with 11 bases between. Germline V CDR1 and CDR2: SGHAT, FQNNGV. The CDR3 spans 13 residues. CDR3 loop: CASSLRAGEKLFF. The CDR3 region has the DNA TGTGCCAGCAGCCTCCGGGCCGGTGAAAAACTGTTTTTT.

This clone has a single count. The gene calls are TRBV4-1 and TRBJ1-5; D possibly corresponds to TRBD1 (5 bases). From germline, CDR1 is MGHRA and CDR2 YSYEKL. Trimming took 4 bases from V and 6 from J, leaving 16 bases between them. This CDR3 is built from 15 residues. In DNA form, the CDR3 reads TGCGCCAGCAGCCCCCTACATTCAGGGTCTCAGCCCCAGCATTTT. Amino acid sequence: CASSPLHSGSQPQHF.

The chain uses TRBV10-2 and TRBJ2-7; maybe TRBD1 (6 bases). The length of the CDR3 is 14 residues. CDR1 is WSHSY and CDR2 is SAAADI in the germline V gene. Trimming removed 6 bases at V and 4 bases at J, with 16 bases between. The CDR3 here is CASRPGQYFYEQYF. In DNA, the CDR3 is TGCGCCAGCAGACCAGGACAGTACTTTTACGAGCAGTACTTC.

The chain carries TRBV6-5 and TRBJ1-2; TRBD1 might be the D (5 bases). The V end was cut by 4 bases, the J end by 3 bases, with 12 bases between. This CDR3 region has 14 residues. Germline V gene sequence: CDR1 MNHEY, CDR2 SVGAGI. Here the CDR3 DNA reads TGTGCCAGCAGTTTTGGCAGGGAGGACTATGGCTACACCTTC. Translated, it gives CASSFGREDYGYTF.

The gene calls are TRBV4-1 and TRBJ2-5, with D unresolved. The CDR3 consists of 14 residues. Per the germline V gene, CDR1 is MGHRA and CDR2 is YSYEKL. V was clipped by 4 bases and J by 1 base, with 10 bases between them. The CDR3 here is CASSPSILQETQYF. CDR3 nucleotide sequence: TGCGCCAGCAGCCCCTCCATCCTCCAAGAGACCCAGTACTTC.

The V gene is TRBV28, the J gene TRBJ1-1; 8 nucleotides match TRBD1. CDR1 and CDR2 (germline): MDHEN, SYDVKM. The CDR3 contains 14 residues. V lost 7 bases, J lost 5 bases, and 9 bases stayed unmatched. The CDR3 loop reads CASTSGQGRTEAFF. CDR3 coding DNA: TGTGCCAGCACCTCCGGACAGGGAAGAACTGAAGCTTTCTTT.

The chain uses TRBV25-1 and TRBJ1-2; 8 nucleotides align to TRBD1. Germline CDR1 and CDR2: MGHDK and SYGVNS. This CDR3 has 14 residues. With V trimmed by 9 bases and J by 0 bases, 6 bases remained unmatched. In DNA form, the CDR3 reads TGTGCCAGTGGACAGGGCGTCTCTAACTATGGCTACACCTTC. Amino acid sequence: CASGQGVSNYGYTF.

V is TRBV11-2 and J is TRBJ2-7; 7 bases align to TRBD1. The CDR3 is 14 amino acids. The germline V gene encodes CDR1 SGHAT and CDR2 FQNNGV. V was clipped by 4 bases and J by 4 bases; unmatched bases: 7. CDR3 sequence (DNA): TGTGCCAGCAGCTCCCCGACAGGGCGTTACGAGCAGTACTTC. This sequence encodes CASSSPTGRYEQYF.

This rearrangement joins TRBV29-1 to TRBJ2-7; TRBD1 matches 9 bases. Germline V gene sequence: CDR1 SQVTM, CDR2 ANQGSEA. This CDR3 is built from 12 residues. J gave up 3 bases and V 6 bases, and 3 bases lay outside the gene matches. The CDR3 region is CSVPGQGYEQYF. CDR3 DNA sequence: TGCAGCGTCCCGGGACAGGGCTACGAGCAGTACTTC.

As to this clone: At the DNA level, this CDR3 is encoded by other sequences in the same sample as well. This chain uses TRBV7-9 with TRBJ1-1, with D hard to call. V was cut by 0 bases and J by 5 bases, with 4 bases left in between. The length of the CDR3 is 12 residues. In germline, CDR1 is SEHNR, CDR2 FQNEAQ (reference sequence). CDR3 coding DNA: TGTGCCAGCAGCTTAGCAGGGACTGAAGCTTTCTTT. It translates to CASSLAGTEAFF.

The chain joins TRBV5-1 to TRBJ2-7, with 7 bases identical to TRBD1. The CDR3 extends over 15 amino acids. Germline V lookup: CDR1 SGHRS, CDR2 YFSETQ. The V and J ends lost 1 base and 6 bases, in that order; junction bases with no gene match: 10. CDR3: CASSLYGQVLSEQYF. CDR3 nucleotide sequence: TGCGCCAGCAGCTTGTATGGACAGGTCCTCAGCGAGCAGTACTTC.

The rearrangement uses TRBV5-1 and TRBJ2-7; 12 bases agree with TRBD1. The germline gives CDR1 SGHRS, CDR2 YFSETQ. V lost 4 bases to trimming and J lost 6 bases; unmatched junction nucleotides: 8. The CDR3 loop spans 15 amino acids. The CDR3 reads CASSRTGTGGSEQYF. As DNA, the CDR3 is TGCGCCAGCAGCAGAACCGGGACAGGGGGCTCCGAGCAGTACTTC.